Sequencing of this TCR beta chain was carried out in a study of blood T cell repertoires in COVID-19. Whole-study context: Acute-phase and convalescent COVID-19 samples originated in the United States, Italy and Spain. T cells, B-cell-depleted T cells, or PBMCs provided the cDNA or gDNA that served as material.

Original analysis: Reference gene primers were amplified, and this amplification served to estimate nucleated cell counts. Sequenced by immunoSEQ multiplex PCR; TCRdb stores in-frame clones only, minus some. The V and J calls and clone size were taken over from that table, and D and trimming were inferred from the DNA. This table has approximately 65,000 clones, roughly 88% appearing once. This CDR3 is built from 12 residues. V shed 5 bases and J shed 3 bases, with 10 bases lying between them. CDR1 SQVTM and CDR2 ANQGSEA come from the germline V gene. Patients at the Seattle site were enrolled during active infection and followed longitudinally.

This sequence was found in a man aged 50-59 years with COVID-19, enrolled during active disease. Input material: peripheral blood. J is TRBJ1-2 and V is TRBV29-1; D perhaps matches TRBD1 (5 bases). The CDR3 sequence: CSVQTADYGYTF. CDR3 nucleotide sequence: TGCAGCGTTCAGACAGCCGACTATGGCTACACCTTC.